This T cell receptor (beta chain) was sequenced for a study of PD-1 blockade in classical Hodgkin lymphoma. The overall study: Patients were dosed intravenously with nivolumab at 3 mg/kg every 2 weeks. Study outcomes and limitations: The CD4+ diversity rise by C4D1 was clearest in complete responders. Complete responders possessed baseline diversity comparable to newly diagnosed patients.

Concerning this clone itself: No antigen is known for it.

All patients relapsed after autologous stem cell transplantation, and brentuximab vedotin exposure varied. Classifying best responses yielded complete response, partial response or progressive disease. Assay: immunoSEQ multiplex PCR; the TCRdb copy retains only in-frame clones and omits some. In the table there are just over 50,000 clones, approximately 70% of which are singletons. The CDR3 totals 16 residues. Germline values: CDR1 SGHKS, CDR2 YYEKEE (reference sequence). J lost 5 bases, V lost 4 bases, and 10 bases had no gene match. This sample comprised peripheral blood mononuclear cells (PBMCs), obtained before the second cycle of nivolumab. The source of this sequence is a human donor with classical Hodgkin lymphoma. This chain links TRBV5-5 with TRBJ2-3; 10 bases line up with TRBD2. The CDR3, as DNA: TGTGCCAGCAGCCCCCGTCTAGCGGGAGATCTAGATACGCAGTATTTT. It codes for CASSPRLAGDLDTQYF.